The clone carrying this T cell receptor beta chain was found many times. Its antigen is currently unknown. Hyperthyroidism showing no ophthalmopathy within 18 months of follow-up was stable. The authors used Ficoll-Paque density gradient centrifugation to separate PBMCs. The input was around 9.9 ml of fresh peripheral blood. This sample is drawn from a study of Graves' ophthalmopathy and Graves' hyperthyroidism. Study conclusions and caveats: Most expanded clonotypes from thyroid (those above 0.001 frequency) were also found in blood.

Amplification from RNA transcripts yielded the TCR beta CDR3 regions. Amplification began with first-round RT-PCR using HTBI primers, then second-round multiplex PCR was performed. TCRdb itself ran the multiplex PCR reads through MiXCR, one entry per CDR3 protein. This table holds more than 300,000 distinct CDR3 sequences, about 17% found once. CDR1 is DFQATT, CDR2 SNEGSKA, per germline (reference sequence). This CDR3 region has 14 residues. V shed 5 bases, J shed 1 base, and the junction held 4 bases outside the gene matches. What was sequenced was peripheral blood. This sequence was found in an adult woman with stable Graves' hyperthyroidism. The chain uses TRBV20-1 and TRBJ2-7; 11 bases are shared with TRBD2. The CDR3 DNA follows: TGCAGTGCTCCTCCTAGCGGGAGGTCCTACGAGCAGTACTTC. Translating gives CSAPPSGRSYEQYF.